The 9 T cell receptor beta chains given below trace back to one sample, sequenced in a study of shared clonotypes between healthy human individuals. Using immunoSEQ multiplex PCR, the repertoire was profiled, and TCRdb retains in-frame clones only, with some absent. The repertoire holds about 520,000 clones, around 96% seen once, with under 0.065% in the top ten. Sequenced material: naive CD4+ T cells sorted from blood. As for subset: CD45RA+ positively selected. The receptor source for this set is a woman aged 30 to 39 in good health.

The chain has TRBV19 and TRBJ2-7, with 8 positions matching TRBD1. After removal of 9 bases from V and 3 bases from J, the junction contained 7 bases not matched to a gene. This CDR3 region has 13 residues. Per germline, CDR1 LNHDA and CDR2 SQIVND (reference sequence). CDR3: CASRDRNNYEQYF. CDR3 DNA sequence: TGTGCCAGCCGGGACAGGAATAACTACGAGCAGTACTTC.

This clone was found once. The chain employs TRBV19 and TRBJ2-6, with 8 positions matching TRBD1. From germline, CDR1 is LNHDA and CDR2 SQIVND (reference sequence). The CDR3 is 16 residues long. CDR3 nucleotides: TGTGTCCGAACGGACAGGGCCAAAACTGGGGCCAACGTCCTGACTTTC. This sequence encodes CVRTDRAKTGANVLTF.

The genes are TRBV28 and TRBJ2-7, with TRBD2 matching over 7 bases. The junction had 11 bases not matched to a gene; V was cut back by 8 bases and J by 1 base. Germline V CDR1 and CDR2: MDHEN, SYDVKM. The CDR3 totals 15 residues. In DNA form, the CDR3 reads TGTGCCAGCTGGGTCGGCGGGAGTCAGTCCTACGAGCAGTACTTC. Its translation: CASWVGGSQSYEQYF.

The CDR3 reads CASSPPGLAPYNEQFF. The CDR3 nucleotides are TGTGCCAGCAGCCCCCCGGGACTAGCACCTTACAATGAGCAGTTCTTC. The chain carries TRBV7-2 and TRBJ2-1, with 9 bases identical to TRBD2. The CDR3 is 16 residues long. Germline V gene lookup returns CDR1 SGHTA and CDR2 FQGNSA. With V trimmed by 5 bases and J by 4 bases, 9 bases remained unmatched. Filled out from reference TRBV7-2 and TRBJ2-1, the complete variable domain reads GAGVSQSPSNKVTEKGKDVELRCDPISGHTALYWYRQSLGQGLEFLIYFQGNSAPDKSGLPSDRFSAERTGGSVSTLTIQRTQQEDSAVYLCASSPPGLAPYNEQFFGPGTRLTVL.

The chain carries TRBV7-2 and TRBJ1-2; D perhaps matches TRBD1 (6 bases). There are 14 residues in the CDR3. The germline V gene has CDR1 SGHTA and CDR2 FQGNSA. Trimming took off 1 base at V and 8 bases at J, with 14 bases between the two ends. CDR3 nucleotide sequence: TGTGCCAGCAGCTTAGTTCAGGGGCGCCGCGGCTACACCTTC. This encodes CASSLVQGRRGYTF.

The chain has TRBV7-9 and TRBJ2-7; 11 bases map to TRBD1. CDR1 SEHNR and CDR2 FQNEAQ come from the germline V gene (reference sequence). There are 15 residues in the CDR3. Trimming took 0 bases from V and 6 from J; bases not matched to a gene: 4. The CDR3: CASSLAGQGAIEQYF. The DNA of the CDR3 is TGTGCCAGCAGCTTAGCAGGACAGGGGGCGATCGAGCAGTACTTC.

The V and J genes are TRBV19 and TRBJ1-5; a weak D match, TRBD1 (6 bases). CDR1 is LNHDA and CDR2 is SQIVND in the germline V gene (reference sequence). The CDR3 runs 15 residues. The ends were cut back, 7 bases at V and 5 bases at J, with 18 bases in the middle. CDR3 coding DNA: TGTGCCAGTAACCACCCCGGGGGCGGGGATCAGCCCCAGCATTTT. Protein product: CASNHPGGGDQPQHF.

This chain joins TRBV2 and TRBJ2-3; no clear D. CDR3 length: 15 amino acids. From germline, CDR1 is SNHLY and CDR2 FYNNEI. The germline V and J ends were trimmed by 1 base and 5 bases, with 13 bases remaining between them. CDR3 region: CASSEVGQRVDTQYF. For the CDR3, the DNA is TGTGCCAGCAGTGAAGTCGGGCAGCGAGTAGATACGCAGTATTTT.

The chain combines TRBV28 with TRBJ1-3, with 8 bases aligning to TRBD1. Germline-derived CDR1 and CDR2 are MDHEN and SYDVKM. The V segment lost 7 bases and the J segment 9 bases; nucleotides outside the gene matches: 11. The CDR3 runs to 14 residues. CDR3: CASKQGASGGTIYF. CDR3 nucleotides: TGTGCCAGCAAGCAGGGGGCCTCGGGGGGCACCATATATTTT.